A selection of T cell receptor beta chains follows, all from one sample in a study of blood T cell repertoires in COVID-19. Here immunoSEQ multiplex PCR was the method, and the copy in TCRdb shows in-frame clones only, minus some. The sample lists some 250,000 clones; around 92% were seen once. Sequencing input: PBMCs or T cells enriched from blood (not recorded which). The receptors here all came from a woman in her 30s with acute COVID-19. Each CDR3 is given with its conserved first and last residue. Fields, in order: V gene, clone size, J gene, D gene, CDR3 DNA, CDR3 protein. A D gene is named only where the DNA matches it firmly. Only part of the rows carry a size: once, few, many, or a class if the clone is expanded.

V gene: TRBV6-2/TRBV6-3; clone size: few; J gene: TRBJ1-1; D gene: .; CDR3 DNA: TGTGCCAGCAGTTACCTACAGGCAATCGAGAACACTGAAGCTTTCTTT; CDR3 protein: CASSYLQAIENTEAFF
V gene: TRBV25-1; clone size: .; J gene: TRBJ1-1; D gene: .; CDR3 DNA: TGTGCCAGCAGTCCTCTTACACCGAACACTGAAGCTTTCTTT; CDR3 protein: CASSPLTPNTEAFF
V gene: TRBV5-1; clone size: few; J gene: TRBJ1-6; D gene: .; CDR3 DNA: TGCGCCAGCAGCTTACCCCCCGGGGGGAATGCAAATTCACCCCTCCACTTT; CDR3 protein: CASSLPPGGNANSPLHF
V gene: TRBV3-1/TRBV3-2; clone size: .; J gene: TRBJ2-7; D gene: TRBD1; CDR3 DNA: TGTGCCAGCAGCTCCCCCGGGACAGGGGGCAACGAGCAGTACTTC; CDR3 protein: CASSSPGTGGNEQYF
V gene: TRBV19; clone size: .; J gene: TRBJ1-2; D gene: TRBD1; CDR3 DNA: TGTGCCAGTACTCCGACAGGGGCCTCCTATGGCTACACCTTC; CDR3 protein: CASTPTGASYGYTF
V gene: TRBV5-6; clone size: .; J gene: TRBJ2-2; D gene: TRBD2; CDR3 DNA: TGTGCCAGCAGCACGGGGAGGGGCGAACTTTTGGCCCGCGGGGAGCTGTTTTTT; CDR3 protein: CASSTGRGELLARGELFF
V gene: TRBV6-2/TRBV6-3; clone size: .; J gene: TRBJ2-5; D gene: .; CDR3 DNA: TGTGCCAGCAGTTACGGAGGGACCCAGTACTTC; CDR3 protein: CASSYGGTQYF
V gene: TRBV18; clone size: .; J gene: TRBJ1-4; D gene: TRBD1; CDR3 DNA: TGTGCCAGCTCACCAGTCGACAGGGCTGAAAAACTGTTTTTT; CDR3 protein: CASSPVDRAEKLFF
V gene: TRBV7-9; clone size: once; J gene: TRBJ2-7; D gene: .; CDR3 DNA: TGTGCCAGCAGCCCCGGGGGGCTCTCCTACGAGCAGTACTTC; CDR3 protein: CASSPGGLSYEQYF
V gene: TRBV28; clone size: few; J gene: TRBJ2-1; D gene: TRBD2; CDR3 DNA: TGTGCCAGCAGTCCTCCCGGAGTGCGGGGGGGGAATGAGCAGTTCTTC; CDR3 protein: CASSPPGVRGGNEQFF
V gene: TRBV11-3; clone size: .; J gene: TRBJ2-2; D gene: .; CDR3 DNA: TGTGCCAGCAGCGCACAGAGCACCGGGGAGCTGTTTTTT; CDR3 protein: CASSAQSTGELFF
V gene: TRBV9; clone size: .; J gene: TRBJ1-2; D gene: .; CDR3 DNA: TGTGCCAGCACCCCTCAGATAAACTATGGCTACACCTTC; CDR3 protein: CASTPQINYGYTF
V gene: TRBV27; clone size: .; J gene: TRBJ2-1; D gene: TRBD2; CDR3 DNA: TGTGCCGCGGGGGGGCCGTACAATGAGCAGTTCTTC; CDR3 protein: CAAGGPYNEQFF
V gene: TRBV30; clone size: .; J gene: TRBJ2-6; D gene: .; CDR3 DNA: TGTGCCTGGAGTGCCCTTAGCTCTGGGGCCAACGTCCTGACTTTC; CDR3 protein: CAWSALSSGANVLTF
V gene: TRBV12-5; clone size: once; J gene: TRBJ2-7; D gene: .; CDR3 DNA: TGTGCTAGTGGTCTGACACCAGCCTACGAGCAGTACTTC; CDR3 protein: CASGLTPAYEQYF
V gene: TRBV30; clone size: .; J gene: TRBJ1-1; D gene: TRBD1; CDR3 DNA: TGTGCCTGGAGCCGCCGGGACAGTCGTTACACTGAAGCTTTCTTT; CDR3 protein: CAWSRRDSRYTEAFF
V gene: TRBV29-1; clone size: .; J gene: TRBJ2-2; D gene: .; CDR3 DNA: TGCAGCGTTGGTTGGCAGGGCAAGGACACCGGGGAGCTGTTTTTT; CDR3 protein: CSVGWQGKDTGELFF
V gene: TRBV5-1; clone size: .; J gene: TRBJ1-2; D gene: TRBD1; CDR3 DNA: TGCGCCAGCAGCGGGGGGACAGGGGACTATGGCTACACCTTC; CDR3 protein: CASSGGTGDYGYTF
V gene: TRBV6-6; clone size: few; J gene: TRBJ1-5; D gene: .; CDR3 DNA: TGTGCCAGCAGCGCAACGGGATGGAATCAGCCCCAGCATTTT; CDR3 protein: CASSATGWNQPQHF
V gene: TRBV7-9; clone size: .; J gene: TRBJ2-3; D gene: .; CDR3 DNA: TGTGCCAGCAGCTCTGCAGGGGAGGGTACAGATACGCAGTATTTT; CDR3 protein: CASSSAGEGTDTQYF
V gene: TRBV30; clone size: .; J gene: TRBJ2-5; D gene: TRBD2; CDR3 DNA: TGTGCCTGCCCCGCGGGCCCGGGGGGGCAAGAGACCCAGTACTTC; CDR3 protein: CACPAGPGGQETQYF
V gene: TRBV2; clone size: .; J gene: TRBJ2-7; D gene: TRBD1; CDR3 DNA: TGTGCCAGCAGTGGACAGGACAGGGACCCCTACGAGCAGTACTTC; CDR3 protein: CASSGQDRDPYEQYF
V gene: TRBV10-1; clone size: .; J gene: TRBJ2-1; D gene: .; CDR3 DNA: TGCGCCAGCAGTTCCGGCAGGAAAAATGAGCAGTTCTTC; CDR3 protein: CASSSGRKNEQFF
V gene: TRBV27; clone size: .; J gene: TRBJ1-1; D gene: .; CDR3 DNA: TGTGCCAGCAGTTTACTCCGGAACACTGAAGCTTTCTTT; CDR3 protein: CASSLLRNTEAFF
V gene: TRBV6-5; clone size: .; J gene: TRBJ1-1; D gene: TRBD1; CDR3 DNA: TGTGCCAGCATCGTACAGGGGGCTCTGACTGAAGCTTTCTTT; CDR3 protein: CASIVQGALTEAFF
V gene: TRBV29-1; clone size: .; J gene: TRBJ1-4; D gene: TRBD1; CDR3 DNA: TGCAGCGTTGAGGGGCAGGGGGCCGGCGAAAAACTGTTTTTT; CDR3 protein: CSVEGQGAGEKLFF
V gene: TRBV6-6; clone size: .; J gene: TRBJ2-7; D gene: .; CDR3 DNA: TGTGCCAGCAGTTACTCCAGCCAGGCCTACGAGCAGTACTTC; CDR3 protein: CASSYSSQAYEQYF
V gene: TRBV5-4; clone size: .; J gene: TRBJ1-6; D gene: TRBD1; CDR3 DNA: TGTGCCAGCAGATCTAGCGACAGGGGCCCTTTGGGTCCCCTCCACTTT; CDR3 protein: CASRSSDRGPLGPLHF
V gene: TRBV24-1; clone size: few; J gene: TRBJ2-7; D gene: TRBD1; CDR3 DNA: TGTGCCACCAGTGATTCCGGGACAGGGAATAGCTACGAGCAGTACTTC; CDR3 protein: CATSDSGTGNSYEQYF
V gene: TRBV9; clone size: .; J gene: TRBJ2-2; D gene: .; CDR3 DNA: TGTGCCAGTCGGTCCGGCGGGGAGCTGTTTTTT; CDR3 protein: CASRSGGELFF
V gene: TRBV19; clone size: .; J gene: TRBJ2-7; D gene: TRBD1; CDR3 DNA: TGTGCCAGTAGAAGTCGGGACAGGGTCGGAGGGCAGTACTTC; CDR3 protein: CASRSRDRVGGQYF
V gene: TRBV27; clone size: .; J gene: TRBJ1-6; D gene: TRBD1; CDR3 DNA: TGTGCCAGCAGAGACAGGGATAATTCACCCCTCCACTTT; CDR3 protein: CASRDRDNSPLHF
V gene: TRBV7-3; clone size: .; J gene: TRBJ2-2; D gene: .; CDR3 DNA: TGTGCCAGCAGCATGACAGAGACCGGGGAGCTGTTTTTT; CDR3 protein: CASSMTETGELFF
V gene: TRBV10-2; clone size: .; J gene: TRBJ2-2; D gene: TRBD2; CDR3 DNA: TGCGCCAGCACGGGTGGGACTAGCGGGGCCGGGGAGCTGTTTTTT; CDR3 protein: CASTGGTSGAGELFF
V gene: TRBV5-6; clone size: .; J gene: TRBJ2-3; D gene: .; CDR3 DNA: TGTGCCAGCAGCTTGGTGGCGGACTCATTTAGCACAGATACGCAGTATTTT; CDR3 protein: CASSLVADSFSTDTQYF
V gene: TRBV2; clone size: .; J gene: TRBJ1-4; D gene: .; CDR3 DNA: TGTGCCAGCAGTGCGGGGGTTTCCAGTGAAAAACTGTTTTTT; CDR3 protein: CASSAGVSSEKLFF
V gene: TRBV28; clone size: .; J gene: TRBJ2-2; D gene: TRBD1; CDR3 DNA: TGTGCCAGCAGTTTACACAGGGGGCGGGGGACCGGGGAGCTGTTTTTT; CDR3 protein: CASSLHRGRGTGELFF
V gene: TRBV25-1; clone size: .; J gene: TRBJ1-1; D gene: TRBD1; CDR3 DNA: TGTGCCAGCAGTGATGACAGGGAGGTATCTTGGAGCGCGTCGGCTTTCTTT; CDR3 protein: CASSDDREVSWSASAFF
V gene: TRBV3-1/TRBV3-2; clone size: .; J gene: TRBJ1-2; D gene: TRBD1; CDR3 DNA: TGTGCCAGCAGCCCCGGGACAGGGGGGCACACCTTC; CDR3 protein: CASSPGTGGHTF
V gene: TRBV27; clone size: .; J gene: TRBJ2-1; D gene: TRBD1; CDR3 DNA: TGTGCCAGCAGTTTATCACCGGGACAGATCTACAATGAGCAGTTCTTC; CDR3 protein: CASSLSPGQIYNEQFF
V gene: TRBV2; clone size: .; J gene: TRBJ1-2; D gene: .; CDR3 DNA: TGTGCCAGCAGTGTTTTACAGGGCTACTATGGCTACACCTTC; CDR3 protein: CASSVLQGYYGYTF
V gene: TRBV19; clone size: once; J gene: TRBJ2-7; D gene: .; CDR3 DNA: TGTGCCAGTAGTTCCCGGGACTTTCCCTACGAGCAGTACTTC; CDR3 protein: CASSSRDFPYEQYF
V gene: TRBV9; clone size: few; J gene: TRBJ2-2; D gene: .; CDR3 DNA: TGTGCCAGCAGCGTAGCAACAGCCATCACCGGGGAGCTGTTTTTT; CDR3 protein: CASSVATAITGELFF
V gene: TRBV30; clone size: .; J gene: TRBJ1-2; D gene: .; CDR3 DNA: TGTGCCTGGAGTGTACCTGAGGGATATGGCTACACCTTC; CDR3 protein: CAWSVPEGYGYTF
V gene: TRBV2; clone size: .; J gene: TRBJ2-7; D gene: .; CDR3 DNA: TGTGCCAGCACCGACAACCCCTACGAGCAGTACTTC; CDR3 protein: CASTDNPYEQYF
V gene: TRBV27; clone size: .; J gene: TRBJ2-7; D gene: TRBD1; CDR3 DNA: TGTGCCAGCAGTCTACAGGGGCACTACGAGCAGTACTTC; CDR3 protein: CASSLQGHYEQYF
V gene: TRBV2; clone size: once; J gene: TRBJ2-2; D gene: .; CDR3 DNA: TGTGCCACCTTGGTTACTACGAACACCGGGGAGCTGTTTTTT; CDR3 protein: CATLVTTNTGELFF
V gene: TRBV29-1; clone size: .; J gene: TRBJ1-2; D gene: TRBD1; CDR3 DNA: TGCAGCGTGGAAGGGGGAACAGGGGGCATTAATGGCTACACCTTC; CDR3 protein: CSVEGGTGGINGYTF
V gene: TRBV27; clone size: .; J gene: TRBJ1-1; D gene: TRBD1; CDR3 DNA: TGTGCCAGCAGTTTATCCTACTCACACAGGGGATGGGCTGAAGCTTTCTTT; CDR3 protein: CASSLSYSHRGWAEAFF
V gene: TRBV5-8; clone size: once; J gene: TRBJ2-2; D gene: .; CDR3 DNA: TGTGCCAGCAGCTTGGAGGGGAACACCATCCCCGACACCGGGGAGCTGTTTTTT; CDR3 protein: CASSLEGNTIPDTGELFF
V gene: TRBV3-1/TRBV3-2; clone size: once; J gene: TRBJ1-2; D gene: .; CDR3 DNA: TGTGCCAGCAGCTGGCGGACGGTCCCCAGGGGTGGCTACACCTTC; CDR3 protein: CASSWRTVPRGGYTF
V gene: TRBV27; clone size: once; J gene: TRBJ2-3; D gene: TRBD2; CDR3 DNA: TGTGCCAGCAGTTCAAAGCGGGGGGGGCAGGGAGATACGCAGTATTTT; CDR3 protein: CASSSKRGGQGDTQYF